The rows below give T cell receptor beta chains drawn from one sample of a study of cytomegalovirus exposure and HLA in healthy donors. Method: immunoSEQ multiplex PCR; TCRdb's copy keeps in-frame clones and lacks some. The sample gives 260,000 or so clones, roughly 90% of which show up once; approximately 0.94% is in the top ten. Input material: PBMCs. Receptor source: a woman younger than 30 in good health and CMV-seronegative. Each CDR3 is given with its conserved first and last residue. Only some rows state a clone size, as once, few, many or a class for expanded clones.

.,TRBV28,TRBJ2-7,CASSSPGYEQYF
.,TRBV27,TRBJ2-7,CASSPRLAGGYEQYF
.,TRBV5-1,TRBJ2-1,CASSLSWREGIPEQFF
.,TRBV10-2,TRBJ1-1,CASRGGGTEAFF
.,TRBV5-1,TRBJ1-2,CASSMAQGGYGYTF
.,TRBV4-1,TRBJ1-2,CASSQEVRVYVGYTF
.,TRBV18,TRBJ1-2,CASSPFTDHYGYTF
few,TRBV6-6,TRBJ2-7,CASSPGTSGEQYF
.,TRBV28,TRBJ1-4,CASTLTGLGEKLFF
.,TRBV30,TRBJ1-2,CAWEADVYTF
.,TRBV27,TRBJ2-7,CASSLFLAARTHEQYF
.,TRBV7-9,TRBJ2-1,CASSLEGLAGVYSYNEQFF
.,TRBV19,TRBJ1-2,CASSIGQAGHGYTF
.,TRBV6-4,TRBJ1-5,CASIPQYQHF
.,TRBV29-1,TRBJ1-1,CSARQGATPNTEAFF
.,TRBV29-1,TRBJ1-2,CSVEVGSNYGYTF
.,TRBV27,TRBJ1-1,CAASPGQPNTEAFF
.,TRBV6-6,TRBJ1-2,CASSQGGISYGYTF
.,TRBV5-1,TRBJ2-4,CASSPSPGGGYIQYF
.,TRBV2,TRBJ1-1,CASSQRGNLEAFF
.,TRBV6-1,TRBJ1-1,CASSARSNTEAFF
.,TRBV28,TRBJ2-1,CASASGKEQFF
.,TRBV27,TRBJ2-2,CASSLGLAGVITGELFF
.,TRBV6-4,TRBJ1-5,CASTISRGGNQPQHF
once,TRBV7-9,TRBJ1-1,CASSLSPSLMNTEAFF
.,TRBV4-3,TRBJ2-3,CASSLSPQGGTDTQYF
.,TRBV9,TRBJ1-3,CASSVAPIGGGGNTIYF
.,TRBV5-1,TRBJ2-1,CASADRVGNEQFF
.,TRBV4-3,TRBJ2-3,CASSQVGLVYGDTQYF
once,TRBV2,TRBJ2-5,CASSYRGRQFGETQYF
.,TRBV10-3,TRBJ2-1,CAISETMASGTTYNEQFF
.,TRBV10-3,TRBJ2-3,CASYGPGQQYF
.,TRBV20-1,TRBJ1-1,CRDCAEAFF
.,TRBV6-5,TRBJ2-2,CASSYLPGQGTGELFF
.,TRBV11-2,TRBJ2-3,CASSLRPWVAGATDTQYF
few,TRBV30,TRBJ1-5,CAWSVGQGDQPQHF
.,TRBV13,TRBJ2-7,CASSPRGGIAYEQYF
.,TRBV28,TRBJ1-2,CASSYRGLSGYTF